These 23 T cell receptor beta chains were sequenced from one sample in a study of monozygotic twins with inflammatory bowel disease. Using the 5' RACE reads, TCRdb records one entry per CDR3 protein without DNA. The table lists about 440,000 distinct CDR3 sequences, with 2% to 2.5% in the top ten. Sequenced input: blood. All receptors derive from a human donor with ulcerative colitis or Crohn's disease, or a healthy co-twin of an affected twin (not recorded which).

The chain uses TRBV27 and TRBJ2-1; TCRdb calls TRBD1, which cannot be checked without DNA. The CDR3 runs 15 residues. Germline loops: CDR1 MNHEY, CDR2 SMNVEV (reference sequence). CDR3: CASSSRGDRGNEQFF.

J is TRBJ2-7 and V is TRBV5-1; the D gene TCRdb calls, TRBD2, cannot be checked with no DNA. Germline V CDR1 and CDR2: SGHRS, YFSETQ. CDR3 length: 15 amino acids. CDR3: CASSLGPAGVYEQYF.

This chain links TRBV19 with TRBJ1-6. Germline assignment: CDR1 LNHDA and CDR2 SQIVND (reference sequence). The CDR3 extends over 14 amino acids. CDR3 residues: CASKWWAGDSPLHF.

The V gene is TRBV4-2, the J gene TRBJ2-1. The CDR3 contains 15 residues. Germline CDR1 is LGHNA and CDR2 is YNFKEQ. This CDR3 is CASSQELVSYNEQFF.

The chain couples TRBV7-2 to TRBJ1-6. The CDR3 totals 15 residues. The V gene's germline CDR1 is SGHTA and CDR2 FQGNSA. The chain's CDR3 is CASSFVSEVNSPLHF.

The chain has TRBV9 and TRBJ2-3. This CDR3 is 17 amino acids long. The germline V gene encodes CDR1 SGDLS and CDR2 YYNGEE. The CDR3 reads CASSVGRGKSSTDTQYF.

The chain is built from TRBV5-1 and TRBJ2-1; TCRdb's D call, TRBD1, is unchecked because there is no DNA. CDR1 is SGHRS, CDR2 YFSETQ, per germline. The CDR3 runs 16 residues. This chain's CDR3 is CASSPQRGQGDNEQFF.

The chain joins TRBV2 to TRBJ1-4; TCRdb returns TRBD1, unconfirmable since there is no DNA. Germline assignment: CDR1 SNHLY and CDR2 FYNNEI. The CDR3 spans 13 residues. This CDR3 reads CASTTVEGEKLFF.

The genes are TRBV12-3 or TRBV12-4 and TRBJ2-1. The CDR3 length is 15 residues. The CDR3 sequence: CASSLPLAPYNEQFF.

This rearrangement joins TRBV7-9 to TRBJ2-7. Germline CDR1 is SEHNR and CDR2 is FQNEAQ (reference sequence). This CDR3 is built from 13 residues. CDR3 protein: CASSLDLGWEQYF. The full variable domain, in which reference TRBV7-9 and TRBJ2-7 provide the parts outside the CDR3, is DTGVSQNPRHKITKRGQNVTFRCDPISEHNRLYWYRQTLGQGPEFLTYFQNEAQLEKSRLLSDRFSAERPKGSFSTLEIQRTEQGDSAMYLCASSLDLGWEQYFGPGTRLTVT.

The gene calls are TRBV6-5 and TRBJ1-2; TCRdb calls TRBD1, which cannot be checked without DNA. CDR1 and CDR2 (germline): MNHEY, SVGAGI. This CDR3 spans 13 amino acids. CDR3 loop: CASSYNVGGGYTF.

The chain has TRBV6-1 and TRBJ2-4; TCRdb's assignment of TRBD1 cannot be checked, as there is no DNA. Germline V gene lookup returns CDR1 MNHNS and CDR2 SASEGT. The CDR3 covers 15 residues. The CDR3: CASSERQGSKNIQYF.

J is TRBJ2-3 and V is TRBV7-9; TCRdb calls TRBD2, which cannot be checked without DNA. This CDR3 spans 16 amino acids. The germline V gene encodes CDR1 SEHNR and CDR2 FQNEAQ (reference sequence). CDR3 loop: CASSYLAGEGTDTQYF.

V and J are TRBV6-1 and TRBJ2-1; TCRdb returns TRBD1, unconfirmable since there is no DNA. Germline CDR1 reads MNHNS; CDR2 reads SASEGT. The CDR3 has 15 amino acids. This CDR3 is CASTPSMGSYNEQFF.

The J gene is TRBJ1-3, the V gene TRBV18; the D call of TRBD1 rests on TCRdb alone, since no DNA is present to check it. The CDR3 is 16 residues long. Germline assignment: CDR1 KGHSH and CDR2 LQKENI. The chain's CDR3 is CASSPGQADSGNTIYF.

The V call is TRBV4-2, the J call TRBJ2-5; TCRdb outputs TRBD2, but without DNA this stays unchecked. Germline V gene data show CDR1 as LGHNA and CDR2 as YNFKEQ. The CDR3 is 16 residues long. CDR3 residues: CASSDGGGGARETQYF.

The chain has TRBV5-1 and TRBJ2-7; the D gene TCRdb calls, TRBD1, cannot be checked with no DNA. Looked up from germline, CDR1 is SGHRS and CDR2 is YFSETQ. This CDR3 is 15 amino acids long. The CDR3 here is CASSLEVGVVHEQYF.

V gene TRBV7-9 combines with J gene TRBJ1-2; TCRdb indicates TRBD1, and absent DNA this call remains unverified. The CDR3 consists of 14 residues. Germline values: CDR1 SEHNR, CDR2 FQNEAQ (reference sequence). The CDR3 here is CASRLGGANYGYTF.

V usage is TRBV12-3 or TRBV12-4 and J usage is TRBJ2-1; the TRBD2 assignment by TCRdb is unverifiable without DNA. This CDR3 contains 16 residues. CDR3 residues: CASSFSVAGGWNEQFF.

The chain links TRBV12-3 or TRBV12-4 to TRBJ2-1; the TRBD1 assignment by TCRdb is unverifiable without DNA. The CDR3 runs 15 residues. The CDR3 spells CASIGWGAGLDEQFF.

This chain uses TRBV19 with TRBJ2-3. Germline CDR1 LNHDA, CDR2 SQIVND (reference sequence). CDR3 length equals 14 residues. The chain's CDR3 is CASSIDAQTGTQYF.

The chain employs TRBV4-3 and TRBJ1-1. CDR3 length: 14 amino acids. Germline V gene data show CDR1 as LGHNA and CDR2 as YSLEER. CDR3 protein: CASSQDRLTPEAFF.

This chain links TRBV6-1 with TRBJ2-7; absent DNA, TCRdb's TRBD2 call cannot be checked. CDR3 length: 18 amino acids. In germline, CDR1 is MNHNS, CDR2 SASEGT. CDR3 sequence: CASSRLPGLAGEIDEQYF.